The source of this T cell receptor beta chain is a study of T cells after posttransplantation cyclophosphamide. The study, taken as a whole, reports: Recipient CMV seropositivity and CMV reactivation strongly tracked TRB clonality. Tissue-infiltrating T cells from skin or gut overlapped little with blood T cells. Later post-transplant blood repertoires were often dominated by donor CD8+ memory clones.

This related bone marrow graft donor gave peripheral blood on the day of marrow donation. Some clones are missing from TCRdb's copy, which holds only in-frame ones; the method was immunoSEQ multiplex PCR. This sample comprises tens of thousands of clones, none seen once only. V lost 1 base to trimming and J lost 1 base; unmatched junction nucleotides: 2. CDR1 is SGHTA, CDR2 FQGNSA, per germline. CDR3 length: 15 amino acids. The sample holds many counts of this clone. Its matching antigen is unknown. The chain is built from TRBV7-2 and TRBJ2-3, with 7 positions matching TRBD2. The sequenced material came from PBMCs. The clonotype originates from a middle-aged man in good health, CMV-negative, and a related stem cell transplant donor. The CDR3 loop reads CASSLGGGRTDTQYF. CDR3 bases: TGTGCCAGCAGCTTAGGCGGGGGTCGCACAGATACGCAGTATTTT.